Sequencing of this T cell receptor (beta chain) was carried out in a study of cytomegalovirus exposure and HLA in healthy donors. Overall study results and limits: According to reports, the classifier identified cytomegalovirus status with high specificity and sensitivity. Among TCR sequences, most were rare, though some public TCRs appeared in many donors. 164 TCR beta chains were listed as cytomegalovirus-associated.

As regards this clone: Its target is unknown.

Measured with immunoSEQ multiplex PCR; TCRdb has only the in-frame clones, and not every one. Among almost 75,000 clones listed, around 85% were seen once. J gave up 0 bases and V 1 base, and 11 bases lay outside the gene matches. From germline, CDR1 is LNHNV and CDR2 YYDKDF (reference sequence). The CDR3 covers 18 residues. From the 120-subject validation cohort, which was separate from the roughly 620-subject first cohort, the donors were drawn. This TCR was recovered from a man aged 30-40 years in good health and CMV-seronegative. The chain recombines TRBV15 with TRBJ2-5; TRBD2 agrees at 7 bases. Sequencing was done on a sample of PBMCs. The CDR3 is CATSRVIGEGGHQETQYF. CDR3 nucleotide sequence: TGTGCCACCAGCAGAGTCATCGGGGAGGGTGGGCACCAAGAGACCCAGTACTTC.